The 23 T cell receptor beta chains listed next were all sequenced from one sample in a study of T-cell reconstitution after alpha-beta-depleted transplantation in children. Unique molecular identifiers were incorporated when the TCRbeta library was constructed. TCRdb recomputed calls from the PCR reads with MiXCR, one row per CDR3 protein. The table includes some 450,000 distinct CDR3 sequences, around 46% detected once. Sequencing used PBMCs, obtained before TCRalphabeta/CD19-depleted stem cell transplant. The receptors derive from a girl aged 2 to 10 with aplastic anemia, due to receive a stem cell transplant.

This clonotype was observed a single time. This chain uses TRBV5-1 with TRBJ1-1; D possibly corresponds to TRBD1 (5 bases). The CDR3 is 13 amino acids. The ends were cut back, 3 bases at V and 6 bases at J, with 12 bases in the middle. The germline V gene encodes CDR1 SGHRS and CDR2 YFSETQ. CDR3 residues: CASSSSTGAEAFF. CDR3 sequence (DNA): TGCGCCAGCAGCTCGTCTACGGGGGCTGAAGCTTTCTTT.

Many counts were recorded for this clonotype. The chain links TRBV15 to TRBJ2-7, with TRBD2 as a possible D gene (5 bases). The germline V and J ends were trimmed by 0 bases and 6 bases, with 12 bases remaining between them. Germline CDR1 reads LNHNV; CDR2 reads YYDKDF (reference sequence). This CDR3 spans 14 amino acids. Written as DNA, the CDR3 is TGTGCCACCAGCAGAGATGCCGGTCGGGGCGAGCAGTACTTC. Residues: CATSRDAGRGEQYF.

The chain carries TRBV20-1 and TRBJ1-5; the D gene is possibly TRBD1 (6 bases). CDR1 and CDR2 from the germline V gene are DFQATT and SNEGSKA (reference sequence). The CDR3 totals 12 residues. V was trimmed by 3 bases and J by 6 bases, leaving 9 bases between them. In DNA form, the CDR3 reads TGCAGTGCTAGGAGGGGGACTCAGCCCCAGCATTTT. Its protein is CSARRGTQPQHF.

This clonotype was recorded many times. The chain combines TRBV12-3 or TRBV12-4 with TRBJ1-6; 8 nucleotides agree with TRBD1. The V segment lost 5 bases and the J segment 0 bases; nucleotides outside the gene matches: 6. CDR3 size: 17 residues. CDR3 sequence (DNA): TGTGCCAGCAGTGCCAGACAGGGGAGCTCCTATAATTCACCCCTCCACTTT. As protein: CASSARQGSSYNSPLHF.

This clonotype has only one observation. A much bigger clone sits one base away, suggesting this may be a read error. The gene calls are TRBV5-1 and TRBJ2-1, with TRBD2 identical over 7 bases. The CDR3 loop spans 16 amino acids. The germline CDR1 and CDR2 sequences are SGHRS and YFSETQ. Germline trimming cut 0 bases from V and 8 bases from J; bases unmatched to any gene: 11. The CDR3 loop reads CASSLGPGDYLHEQFF. The CDR3 nucleotides are TGCGCCAGCAGCTTGGGTCCCGGGGACTACCTACATGAGCAGTTCTTC.

This chain uses TRBV6-1 with TRBJ1-1; perhaps TRBD1 as D (6 bases). There are 13 residues in the CDR3. Trimming took 5 bases from V and 10 from J, leaving 17 bases between them. The germline gives CDR1 MNHNS, CDR2 SASEGT. In DNA, the CDR3 is TGTGCCAGCAGTCCGGACAGCGACCTTGCAGCTTTCTTT. Its protein product is CASSPDSDLAAFF.

The CDR3 DNA sequence: TGTGCCAGCAGCTTAGAGGGAGTGGGCAATGAGCAGTTCTTC. As protein: CASSLEGVGNEQFF. The rearrangement links TRBV11-3 to TRBJ2-1; perhaps TRBD2 as D (5 bases). This CDR3 contains 14 residues. Germline V gene data show CDR1 as SGHNT and CDR2 as YENEEA. V was trimmed by 0 bases and J by 6 bases, leaving 9 bases between them. The variable domain in full, completed from reference TRBV11-3 and TRBJ2-1, reads EAGVVQSPRYKIIEKKQPVAFWCNPISGHNTLYWYLQNLGQGPELLIRYENEEAVDDSQLPKDRFSAERLKGVDSTLKIQPAELGDSAVYLCASSLEGVGNEQFFGPGTRLTVL.

For this clonotype: Here the CDR3 omits its conserved ending phenylalanine or tryptophan, so a read error is the likely source. Here the CDR3 DNA reads TGTGCCAGCAGCGTGGGGACAGGGGACGCAGATACGCAGTATATT. It translates to CASSVGTGDADTQYI. The chain carries TRBV9 and TRBJ2-3; 10 bases match TRBD1. This CDR3 comprises 15 residues. The V segment lost 2 bases and the J segment 4 bases; nucleotides outside the gene matches: 4. Germline lookup yields CDR1 SGDLS and CDR2 YYNGEE.

This clonotype was seen a few times. The chain joins TRBV9 to TRBJ1-3; D is possibly TRBD1 (5 bases). The CDR3 extends over 14 amino acids. Between the trimmed V and J ends, which lost 0 bases and 9 bases, there was a span of 13 bases. Germline values: CDR1 SGDLS, CDR2 YYNGEE. Written as DNA, the CDR3 is TGTGCCAGCAGCGTAGGGGGGGAAAGGGCCACCATATATTTT. This gives the protein CASSVGGERATIYF. The full variable domain, in which reference TRBV9 and TRBJ1-3 provide the parts outside the CDR3, is DSGVTQTPKHLITATGQRVTLRCSPRSGDLSVYWYQQSLDQGLQFLIQYYNGEERAKGNILERFSAQQFPDLHSELNLSSLELGDSALYFCASSVGGERATIYFGEGSWLTVV.

This clonotype was seen more than once but under ten times. This rearrangement joins TRBV20-1 to TRBJ1-2; unclear D gene. Trimming shortened V by 4 bases and J by 8 bases, and 14 bases separated the two germline ends. The V gene's germline CDR1 is DFQATT and CDR2 SNEGSKA (reference sequence). The CDR3 runs 12 residues. In nucleotides, the CDR3 is TGCAGTGCTATGACCTTGCTTGGGGGCTACACCTTC. This encodes CSAMTLLGGYTF.

The gene calls are TRBV20-1 and TRBJ2-7, with D perhaps matching TRBD2 (6 bases). This CDR3 is 13 amino acids long. The germline V and J ends were trimmed by 3 bases and 7 bases, with 16 bases remaining between them. Germline V gene lookup returns CDR1 DFQATT and CDR2 SNEGSKA (reference sequence). For the CDR3, the DNA is TGCAGTGCTAGTTGGACGGGGAGGTTGGAGCAGTACTTC. Its protein is CSASWTGRLEQYF.

At least ten counts were recorded for this clonotype. J is TRBJ2-1 and V is TRBV2; 9 positions match TRBD2. Trimming removed 4 bases from V and 4 bases from J; junction bases left unmatched: 5. The germline CDR1 and CDR2 sequences are SNHLY and FYNNEI. The CDR3 is made up of 15 amino acids. CDR3 residues: CASSAGLAPYNEQFF. DNA of the CDR3: TGTGCCAGCAGTGCTGGACTAGCGCCTTACAATGAGCAGTTCTTC.

This clonotype was counted many times. The V gene is TRBV12-3 or TRBV12-4, the J gene TRBJ2-7; 8 positions match TRBD1. J gave up 5 bases and V 4 bases, and 10 bases lay outside the gene matches. The CDR3 spans 15 residues. CDR3 sequence (DNA): TGTGCCAGCAGTTCCCCCGACAGGGGCGCCCACGAGCAGTACTTC. Its protein product is CASSSPDRGAHEQYF.

This clonotype was seen ten or more times. The chain combines TRBV5-1 with TRBJ1-1; unclear D gene. Trimming removed 4 bases from V and 8 bases from J, with 12 bases in between. The CDR3 spans 12 residues. Germline lookup yields CDR1 SGHRS and CDR2 YFSETQ. The CDR3 here is CASSRTGREAFF. In nucleotides, the CDR3 is TGCGCCAGCAGCCGGACGGGGAGAGAAGCTTTCTTT.

The chain employs TRBV10-3 and TRBJ2-1; TRBD1 aligns across 9 bases. This CDR3 is built from 16 residues. V shed 2 bases and J 4 bases; nucleotides not matched to a gene: 6. Germline CDR1 is ENHRY and CDR2 is SYGVKD. This CDR3 reads CAISEVGQGPYNEQFF. CDR3 bases: TGTGCCATCAGTGAGGTGGGACAGGGCCCGTACAATGAGCAGTTCTTC.

This clonotype was observed a handful of times. The rearrangement links TRBV2 to TRBJ1-5; maybe TRBD1 (5 bases). Deletions cut 6 bases from V and 0 bases from J, with 15 bases between. Germline CDR1 and CDR2: SNHLY and FYNNEI. The CDR3 spans 16 residues. CDR3 protein: CASRLGAQNSNQPQHF. As DNA, the CDR3 is TGTGCCAGCAGACTCGGGGCGCAGAATAGCAATCAGCCCCAGCATTTT.

This clonotype was counted ten times or more. The rearrangement uses TRBV2 and TRBJ2-3; D uncertain. CDR3 length: 14 residues. Germline CDR1 reads SNHLY; CDR2 reads FYNNEI. Trimming left V 8 bases short and J 4 bases short, with 16 bases between. The CDR3 region is CASRRGYGSDTQYF. CDR3 coding DNA: TGTGCCAGCCGGAGAGGATATGGGTCAGATACGCAGTATTTT.

This chain connects TRBV7-2 to TRBJ1-1; the match to TRBD1 covers 12 bases. V was pared by 6 bases and J by 6 bases, with 5 bases of the junction left unmatched. The length of the CDR3 is 14 residues. Looked up from germline, CDR1 is SGHTA and CDR2 is FQGNSA. In nucleotides, the CDR3 is TGTGCCAGCAGACCGGGACAGGGGGCATCTGAAGCTTTCTTT. It yields the protein CASRPGQGASEAFF.

The chain has TRBV5-1 and TRBJ2-5; 7 nucleotides agree with TRBD1. The CDR3 loop spans 15 amino acids. Germline CDR1 SGHRS, CDR2 YFSETQ. Germline trimming cut 4 bases from V and 1 base from J; bases unmatched to any gene: 7. The CDR3 region has the DNA TGCGCCAGCAGCGACTGGAACAGGGGCCAAGAGACCCAGTACTTC. Its translation: CASSDWNRGQETQYF.

This clonotype was observed at least ten times. The chain recombines TRBV19 with TRBJ2-7, with 8 bases aligning to TRBD2. V lost 1 base, J lost 1 base, and 3 bases stayed unmatched. Germline values: CDR1 LNHDA, CDR2 SQIVND (reference sequence). This CDR3 has 15 residues. The DNA for the CDR3 is TGTGCCAGTAGTATAGCGGGAGGGCCGTCCTACGAGCAGTACTTC. Its protein is CASSIAGGPSYEQYF.

The chain couples TRBV28 to TRBJ2-7; the match to TRBD1 covers 7 bases. With V trimmed by 4 bases and J by 3 bases, 9 bases remained unmatched. CDR1 MDHEN and CDR2 SYDVKM come from the germline V gene. There are 15 residues in the CDR3. CDR3 sequence: CASSSASTGNYEQYF. The CDR3 nucleotides read TGTGCCAGCAGTTCCGCCTCGACAGGGAACTACGAGCAGTACTTC.

This clonotype was detected ten times or more. The chain's CDR3 is CASSPRPGGPGEQYF. CDR3 nucleotide sequence: TGTGCCAGCAGCCCCCGGCCGGGAGGGCCGGGCGAGCAGTACTTC. The rearrangement uses TRBV7-6 and TRBJ2-7; 8 nucleotides agree with TRBD2. Germline assignment: CDR1 SGHVS and CDR2 FNYEAQ. The CDR3 consists of 15 residues. V lost 5 bases, J lost 6 bases, and 12 bases stayed unmatched.

This clonotype was observed many times. This chain uses TRBV7-2 with TRBJ2-3, with D unclear. V lost 2 bases, J lost 2 bases, and 11 bases lay in between. Germline CDR1 and CDR2: SGHTA and FQGNSA. The CDR3 has 15 residues. CDR3 sequence (DNA): TGTGCCAGCAGCTTACGGGCGGTTTTCACAGATACGCAGTATTTT. This codes for CASSLRAVFTDTQYF.